A single sample is the source of the 26 T cell receptor beta chains below, sequenced in a study of cytomegalovirus exposure and HLA in healthy donors. Researchers ran the PCR with 60 Vbeta and 13 Jbeta primers. Data came from immunoSEQ multiplex PCR; TCRdb stores just in-frame clones and leaves some out. This sample has about 200,000 clones; over 60% occur once, and the top ten carry over 2%. The sequenced sample consisted of PBMCs. These TCRs come from a woman aged 25 to 39 in good health and CMV-seropositive.

This clone was observed a single time. The genes are TRBV5-4 and TRBJ2-3; D is unclear. This CDR3 comprises 14 residues. CDR1 and CDR2 from the germline V gene are SGHNT and YYREEE (reference sequence). Trimming removed 0 bases from V and 2 bases from J, with 7 bases in between. CDR3 protein: CASSLAENTDTQYF. CDR3 nucleotide sequence: TGTGCCAGCAGCTTGGCAGAAAACACAGATACGCAGTATTTT.

This chain links TRBV7-9 with TRBJ2-7; 7 bases agree with TRBD2. There are 15 residues in the CDR3. The germline V gene encodes CDR1 SEHNR and CDR2 FQNEAQ (reference sequence). V was pared by 2 bases and J by 4 bases, with 8 bases of the junction left unmatched. In nucleotides, the CDR3 is TGTGCCAGCAGCTTACGGGGCCTAGCGGATTACGAGCAGTACTTC. This encodes CASSLRGLADYEQYF.

Concerning this clone: The same CDR3 arises from other DNA sequences in this sample as well. The genes are TRBV2 and TRBJ1-4; 10 bases align to TRBD1. Germline trimming cut 4 bases from V and 3 bases from J; bases unmatched to any gene: 2. This CDR3 has 15 amino acids. Germline V lookup: CDR1 SNHLY, CDR2 FYNNEI. In nucleotides, the CDR3 is TGTGCCAGCAGTGGACAGGGGGCTTCTAATGAAAAACTGTTTTTT. Amino acids: CASSGQGASNEKLFF.

The chain couples TRBV18 to TRBJ2-1; TRBD2 agrees at 7 bases. Germline V gene sequence: CDR1 KGHSH, CDR2 LQKENI. CDR3 size: 19 residues. The J segment lost 7 bases and the V segment lost 2 bases, leaving 20 bases of the junction unmatched. CDR3 nucleotides: TGTGCCAGCTCACCAATGTTTGTTCAACGCGGGAGAGCGGCGAATGAGCAGTTCTTC. It specifies CASSPMFVQRGRAANEQFF.

This clone was recorded only once. This rearrangement joins TRBV23-1 to TRBJ1-5, with TRBD1 matching 10 bases. TRBV23-1 is an open reading frame whose function is uncertain. Unmatched junction bases numbered 15, after V lost 6 bases and J lost 4 bases. This CDR3 region has 18 residues. In DNA form, the CDR3 reads TGCGCCAGCAGCCTCATACCCGACAGGGGGCAGCCTAATCAGCCCCAGCATTTT. As protein: CASSLIPDRGQPNQPQHF.

V gene TRBV7-9 combines with J gene TRBJ2-1; 9 bases match TRBD2. CDR3 length: 15 amino acids. The germline gives CDR1 SEHNR, CDR2 FQNEAQ (reference sequence). Trimming removed 5 bases from V and 7 bases from J; junction bases left unmatched: 9. CDR3 residues: CASSPLAGTINEQFF. CDR3 bases: TGTGCCAGCAGCCCGCTAGCGGGAACCATTAATGAGCAGTTCTTC.

CDR3 sequence: CASSSPGQVLLNTEAFF. The CDR3 DNA is TGTGCCAGCAGCTCTCCGGGACAGGTATTATTGAACACTGAAGCTTTCTTT. J is TRBJ1-1 and V is TRBV7-9, with 8 bases that match TRBD1. After removal of 4 bases from V and 0 bases from J, the junction contained 10 bases not matched to a gene. The CDR3 loop spans 17 amino acids. Germline V gene sequence: CDR1 SEHNR, CDR2 FQNEAQ (reference sequence).

The rearrangement links TRBV6-6 to TRBJ2-7, with a tentative D call TRBD2 (6 bases). CDR3 size: 14 residues. Trimming left V 3 bases short and J 2 bases short, with 11 bases between. Germline-derived CDR1 and CDR2 are MNHNY and SVGAGI (reference sequence). The DNA for the CDR3 is TGTGCCAGCAGTTATGGAGGGGTCGCCTACGAGCAGTACTTC. Amino acid sequence: CASSYGGVAYEQYF.

The chain employs TRBV10-3 and TRBJ1-1; 8 positions match TRBD1. J lost 4 bases, V lost 6 bases, and 4 bases had no gene match. This CDR3 spans 13 amino acids. Germline V lookup: CDR1 ENHRY, CDR2 SYGVKD. DNA for the CDR3: TGTGCCATCAGCCAACAGGGGGTCACTGAAGCTTTCTTT. It yields the protein CAISQQGVTEAFF.

The V and J genes are TRBV28 and TRBJ2-7, with TRBD2 matching 12 bases. This CDR3 has 15 amino acids. V lost 3 bases, J lost 4 bases, and 4 bases stayed unmatched. CDR1 and CDR2 from the germline V gene are MDHEN and SYDVKM. The DNA for the CDR3 is TGTGCCAGCAGTTTGACTAGCGGGGGCCCTTACGAGCAGTACTTC. This translates into CASSLTSGGPYEQYF. Complete variable domain (other parts from reference TRBV28 and TRBJ2-7): DVKVTQSSRYLVKRTGEKVFLECVQDMDHENMFWYRQDPGLGLRLIYFSYDVKMKEKGDIPEGYSVSREKKERFSLILESASTNQTSMYLCASSLTSGGPYEQYFGPGTRLTVT.

The chain joins TRBV9 to TRBJ2-5, with 9 bases that match TRBD2. The CDR3 loop spans 15 amino acids. Germline trimming cut 6 bases from V and 0 bases from J; bases unmatched to any gene: 6. CDR1 SGDLS and CDR2 YYNGEE come from the germline V gene. In DNA form, the CDR3 reads TGTGCCAGCACCCCTAGCGGGGCGTACCAAGAGACCCAGTACTTC. Encoded protein: CASTPSGAYQETQYF.

The sample holds a few counts of this clone. The gene calls are TRBV5-1 and TRBJ2-3; perhaps TRBD2 as D (6 bases). Germline V gene lookup returns CDR1 SGHRS and CDR2 YFSETQ. V lost 3 bases and J lost 0, with 11 bases in between. This CDR3 spans 15 amino acids. CDR3 DNA: TGCGCCAGCAGCTACATGAGCGGGAGCACAGATACGCAGTATTTT. Its protein is CASSYMSGSTDTQYF.

The rearrangement links TRBV9 to TRBJ1-2; TRBD1 matches 11 bases. Germline values: CDR1 SGDLS, CDR2 YYNGEE. CDR3 size: 15 residues. V was pared by 0 bases and J by 4 bases, with 2 bases of the junction left unmatched. The CDR3 DNA reads TGTGCCAGCAGCGTAGGGGGGACAGGGGGCTATGGCTACACCTTC. It specifies CASSVGGTGGYGYTF.

This clone was seen once. V and J are TRBV5-6 and TRBJ2-7; 8 bases are shared with TRBD1. After removal of 3 bases from V and 5 bases from J, the junction contained 10 bases not matched to a gene. The V gene's germline CDR1 is SGHDT and CDR2 YYEEEE. The CDR3 has 15 amino acids. The CDR3, as DNA: TGTGCCAGCAGCTCGCCAGGGGGCATGACCCACGAGCAGTACTTC. Translating it yields CASSSPGGMTHEQYF.

The V and J genes are TRBV5-6 and TRBJ1-5; D gene uncertain. Germline CDR1 SGHDT, CDR2 YYEEEE. The CDR3 runs 15 residues. Trimming shortened V by 4 bases and J by 6 bases, and 17 bases separated the two germline ends. In nucleotides, the CDR3 is TGTGCCAGCAGCCGGGCCCCCGTGGGAGGTCAGCCCCAGCATTTT. The encoded protein is CASSRAPVGGQPQHF.

The CDR3 nucleotides read TGTGCCAGCAGTCCTGGGACGACAGGAAACTATGGCTACACCTTC. It codes for CASSPGTTGNYGYTF. The chain is built from TRBV28 and TRBJ1-2; perhaps TRBD1 as D (6 bases). Trimming cost V 5 bases and J 2 bases, with 15 bases left between them. This CDR3 is built from 15 residues. Germline CDR1 is MDHEN and CDR2 is SYDVKM.

The J gene is TRBJ2-1, the V gene TRBV2, with D perhaps matching TRBD2 (5 bases). CDR3 length equals 15 residues. V was pared by 6 bases and J by 0 bases, with 12 bases between. Germline V gene sequence: CDR1 SNHLY, CDR2 FYNNEI. The CDR3 reads CASSNGISSYNEQFF. In DNA, the CDR3 is TGTGCCAGCAGCAACGGGATAAGCTCCTACAATGAGCAGTTCTTC.

This clone turned up a few times. The chain has TRBV19 and TRBJ1-1; the D gene is possibly TRBD1 (6 bases). Germline assignment: CDR1 LNHDA and CDR2 SQIVND (reference sequence). The V end lost 6 bases, the J end lost 5 bases, and 13 bases lay between the germline ends. The CDR3 length is 13 residues. In nucleotides, the CDR3 is TGTGCCAGTAGCGTTAACAGGGAGACTGAAGCTTTCTTT. This gives the protein CASSVNRETEAFF.

This clone is a singleton in its sample. This chain links TRBV6-5 with TRBJ2-7; TRBD2 matches 14 bases. The length of the CDR3 is 14 residues. V trimming: 7 bases; J trimming: 4 bases; junction bases outside the gene matches: 3. Germline V gene lookup returns CDR1 MNHEY and CDR2 SVGAGI. The CDR3 loop is CASKGLAGEYEQYF. For the CDR3, the DNA is TGTGCCAGCAAGGGACTAGCGGGAGAGTACGAGCAGTACTTC.

The J gene is TRBJ2-3, the V gene TRBV15; a weak D match, TRBD1 (5 bases). Germline CDR1 and CDR2: LNHNV and YYDKDF (reference sequence). The CDR3 contains 15 residues. V dropped 6 bases and J dropped 4 bases, with 17 bases sitting between them. DNA of the CDR3: TGTGCCACCAGATCTTTGCAGGGAAGTCCAGATACGCAGTATTTT. This encodes CATRSLQGSPDTQYF.

The genes are TRBV2 and TRBJ2-4, with D maybe TRBD2 (6 bases). The germline gives CDR1 SNHLY, CDR2 FYNNEI. There are 14 residues in the CDR3. Trimming stripped 7 bases from V and 5 bases from J, with 15 bases between. CDR3 nucleotides: TGTGCCAGCACTGGGGGGACGGGGGAAAACATTCAGTACTTC. Its translation: CASTGGTGENIQYF.

This clone was seen just once. This chain connects TRBV7-2 to TRBJ1-6, with 7 bases lining up with TRBD1. Germline CDR1 is SGHTA and CDR2 is FQGNSA. This CDR3 is 16 amino acids long. V was clipped by 5 bases and J by 0 bases; unmatched bases: 4. The CDR3 DNA reads as TGTGCCAGCAGCGCAGCAGGGGGCTCCTATAATTCACCCCTCCACTTT. Encoded protein: CASSAAGGSYNSPLHF. The full variable domain, its missing parts supplied by reference TRBV7-2 and TRBJ1-6, is GAGVSQSPSNKVTEKGKDVELRCDPISGHTALYWYRQSLGQGLEFLIYFQGNSAPDKSGLPSDRFSAERTGGSVSTLTIQRTQQEDSAVYLCASSAAGGSYNSPLHFGNGTRLTVT.

The chain carries TRBV2 and TRBJ1-1, with 8 positions matching TRBD1. Trimming at V came to 4 bases and at J to 6 bases, leaving 10 bases not matched to a gene. Per germline, CDR1 SNHLY and CDR2 FYNNEI. The CDR3 has 15 amino acids. The chain's CDR3 is CASSGARGRGAEAFF. The CDR3 bases are TGTGCCAGCAGTGGCGCCAGGGGGCGCGGGGCTGAAGCTTTCTTT.

The chain recombines TRBV2 with TRBJ2-5, with D possibly matching TRBD1 (5 bases). From germline, CDR1 is SNHLY and CDR2 FYNNEI. Trimming took off 4 bases at V and 5 bases at J, with 17 bases between the two ends. The CDR3 has 15 amino acids. In DNA form, the CDR3 reads TGTGCCAGCAGTGGTTTAGGGGCCCCCCAGGAGACCCAGTACTTC. Protein product: CASSGLGAPQETQYF.

CDR3 amino acids: CAWSVRGGGPYNEQFF. In DNA, the CDR3 is TGTGCCTGGAGTGTACGCGGGGGTGGCCCTTACAATGAGCAGTTCTTC. The chain uses TRBV30 and TRBJ2-1; 7 bases map to TRBD2. Looked up from germline, CDR1 is GTSNPN and CDR2 is SVGIG (reference sequence). The CDR3 is 16 residues long. J lost 4 bases, V lost 0 bases, and 9 bases had no gene match.

The chain carries TRBV5-1 and TRBJ2-5, with a tentative D call TRBD2 (7 bases). Germline values: CDR1 SGHRS, CDR2 YFSETQ. This CDR3 region has 16 residues. Trimming removed 3 bases at V and 1 base at J, with 16 bases between. CDR3 nucleotides: TGCGCCAGCAGCTGGAGAGAGGGGGGGTTCCAAGAGACCCAGTACTTC. Its protein is CASSWREGGFQETQYF.